Listed here is a single T cell receptor (beta chain). Its antigen is as yet unknown. This sample stems from a study of T-cell memory formation after mild COVID-19. Broader study findings: There was a balanced CD4/CD8 profile in clones contracting day 15 to 85, and later expanders leaned CD4+.

This CDR3 has 15 amino acids. Germline V gene sequence: CDR1 SGHNT, CDR2 YYREEE (reference sequence). V was clipped by 2 bases and J by 5 bases; unmatched bases: 6. With constant-segment primers, 5'RACE yielded cDNA libraries of TCR alpha and TCR beta that carried sample barcodes and UMIs. TCRdb re-called the 5' RACE reads with MiXCR, one entry per CDR3 protein. The sample contains 250,000 to 350,000 distinct CDR3 sequences, about a sixth of which appear only once. Sequenced sample: PBMCs or a T cell subset sorted from them (not recorded which). This TCR was sampled from a man in his late teens or twenties who had mild COVID-19 (a few samples of this study predate the infection). Cell type and time point are not known. The chain recombines TRBV5-4 with TRBJ2-7; 11 nucleotides match TRBD1. The CDR3 protein is CASSFGQGAANEQYF. CDR3 nucleotides: TGTGCCAGCAGCTTCGGACAGGGGGCAGCGAACGAGCAGTACTTC.